This TCR beta chain was profiled in a study of T cells in Graves' hyperthyroidism and ophthalmopathy. Study-wide results and caveats: In validation, the model predicted ophthalmopathy. These predictions came a median about 6 months before onset.

This CDR3 has 14 residues. Germline V gene data show CDR1 as MGHRA and CDR2 as YSYEKL. V lost 4 bases to trimming and J lost 4 bases, with 12 bases between them. Hyperthyroidism in the patients, aged 18 to 65, was newly diagnosed and under 2 months in duration. Amplification yielded TCR beta CDR3 regions, with RNA transcripts as the source. An initial round of RT-PCR targeting the TCR CDR3 relied on the HTBI primer set. TCRdb ran MiXCR on the multiplex PCR reads and lists one entry per CDR3 protein. The repertoire holds about 400,000 distinct CDR3 sequences, with 15% to 18% as singletons. This clonotype was picked up many times. Its specificity is unknown.

The receptor comes from a woman aged 18-29 years with Graves' hyperthyroidism. The sequencing input was blood. J is TRBJ2-3 and V is TRBV4-1; D is unclear. The DNA of the CDR3 is TGCGCCAGCAGCCTCTTTCGCGAAGCAGATACGCAGTATTTT. This gives the protein CASSLFREADTQYF.